This T cell receptor (beta chain) was captured by sequencing in a study of beta chain features in type 1 diabetes. Whole-study findings and limits: Comparison showed that naive, central memory and Treg TCRB repertoires appeared more similar among patients than among healthy donors.

Expressed TCRB transcripts were sequenced after all isolated RNA was converted to cDNA. There were millions of reads on average in the naive, central memory and regulatory T cell samples. Using immunoSEQ multiplex PCR, the repertoire was profiled, and TCRdb retains in-frame clones only, with some absent. Of 130,000 to 150,000 clones in the sample, more than 9% were seen once. With 0 bases removed from V and 5 bases from J, the gap between germline ends came to 4 bases. Germline V CDR1 and CDR2: MGHDK, SYGVNS. The CDR3 runs to 12 residues. Worth noting for this clone: The antigen is not known.

This receptor was taken from a man in his late teens or twenties in good health. Sequencing used naive CD4+ T cells from blood. The chain carries TRBV25-1 and TRBJ1-2; unclear D gene. The CDR3 region is CASSEYEYGYTF. The CDR3 DNA follows: TGTGCCAGCAGTGAATACGAGTATGGCTACACCTTC.